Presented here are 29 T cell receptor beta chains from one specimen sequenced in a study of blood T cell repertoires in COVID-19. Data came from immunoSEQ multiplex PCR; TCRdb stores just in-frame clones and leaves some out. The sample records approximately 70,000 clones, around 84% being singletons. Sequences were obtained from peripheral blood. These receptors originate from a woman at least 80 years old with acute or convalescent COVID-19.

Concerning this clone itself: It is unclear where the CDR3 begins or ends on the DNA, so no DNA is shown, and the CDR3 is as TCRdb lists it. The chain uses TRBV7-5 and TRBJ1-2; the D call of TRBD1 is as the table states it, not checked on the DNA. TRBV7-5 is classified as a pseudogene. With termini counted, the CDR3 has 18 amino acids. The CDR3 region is CARSLVGTGIHYLYGYTF.

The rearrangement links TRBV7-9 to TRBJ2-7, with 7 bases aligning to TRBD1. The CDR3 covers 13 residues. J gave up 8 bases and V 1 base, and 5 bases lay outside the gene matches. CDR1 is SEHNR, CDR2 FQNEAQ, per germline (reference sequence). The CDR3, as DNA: TGTGCCAGCAGCTTAGAAATACAGGGGAAGCAGTACTTC. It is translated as CASSLEIQGKQYF.

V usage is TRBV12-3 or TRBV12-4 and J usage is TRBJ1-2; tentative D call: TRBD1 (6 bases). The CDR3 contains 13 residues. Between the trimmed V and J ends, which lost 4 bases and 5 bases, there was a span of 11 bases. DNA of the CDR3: TGTGCCAGCAGTTCCTCACAGGGATATGGCTACACCTTC. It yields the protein CASSSSQGYGYTF.

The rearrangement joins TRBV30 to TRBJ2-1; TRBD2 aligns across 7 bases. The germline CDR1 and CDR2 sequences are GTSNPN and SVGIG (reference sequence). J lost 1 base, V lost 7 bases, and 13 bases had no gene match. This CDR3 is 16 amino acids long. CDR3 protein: CASAGGGGFSYNEQFF. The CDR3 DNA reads TGTGCCTCCGCTGGTGGCGGGGGATTTTCCTACAATGAGCAGTTCTTC.

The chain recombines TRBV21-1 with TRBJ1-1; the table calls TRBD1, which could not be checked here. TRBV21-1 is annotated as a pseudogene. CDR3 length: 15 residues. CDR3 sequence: CASSPLWSGGAGAFF. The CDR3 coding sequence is TGTGCCAGCAGCCCTCTGTGGTCAGGGGGCGCCGGCGCTTTCTTT.

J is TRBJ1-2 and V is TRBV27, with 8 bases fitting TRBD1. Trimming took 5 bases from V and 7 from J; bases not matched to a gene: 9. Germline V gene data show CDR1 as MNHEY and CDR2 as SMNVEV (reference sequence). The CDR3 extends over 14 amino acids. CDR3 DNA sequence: TGTGCCAGCAGTCTCATCGACAGGGGAAGTGGCTACACCTTC. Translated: CASSLIDRGSGYTF.

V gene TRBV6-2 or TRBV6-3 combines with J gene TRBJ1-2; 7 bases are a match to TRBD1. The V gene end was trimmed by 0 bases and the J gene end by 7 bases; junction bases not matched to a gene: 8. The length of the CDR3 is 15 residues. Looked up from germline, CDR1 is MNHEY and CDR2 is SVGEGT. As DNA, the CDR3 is TGTGCCAGCAGTTACTCGCTGTCAGGGGGGACTGGCTACACCTTC. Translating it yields CASSYSLSGGTGYTF.

CDR3: CASSPPSNTGELFF. DNA for the CDR3: TGTGCCAGCTCACCCCCTTCGAACACCGGGGAGCTGTTTTTT. V usage is TRBV18 and J usage is TRBJ2-2; D is undetermined. Looked up from germline, CDR1 is KGHSH and CDR2 is LQKENI. The CDR3 consists of 14 residues. Trimming removed 3 bases from V and 0 bases from J, with 5 bases in between.

CDR3 nucleotide sequence: TGCGCCAGCAGCTTTGCGGGTCAAGAGACCCAGTACTTC. This gives the protein CASSFAGQETQYF. The rearrangement links TRBV5-1 to TRBJ2-5; TRBD2 is a possible D gene (5 bases). Germline values: CDR1 SGHRS, CDR2 YFSETQ. Trimming removed 2 bases from V and 2 bases from J, with 7 bases in between. This CDR3 spans 13 amino acids.

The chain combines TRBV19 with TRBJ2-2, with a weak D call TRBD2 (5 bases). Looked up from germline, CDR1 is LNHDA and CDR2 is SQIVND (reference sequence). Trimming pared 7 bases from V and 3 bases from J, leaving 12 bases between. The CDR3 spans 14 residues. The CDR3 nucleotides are TGTGCCAGTAACGAGGGCGGACACACCGGGGAGCTGTTTTTT. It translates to CASNEGGHTGELFF. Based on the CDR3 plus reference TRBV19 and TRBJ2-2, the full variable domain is DGGITQSPKYLFRKEGQNVTLSCEQNLNHDAMYWYRQDPGQGLRLIYYSQIVNDFQKGDIAEGYSVSREKKESFPLTVTSAQKNPTAFYLCASNEGGHTGELFFGEGSRLTVL.

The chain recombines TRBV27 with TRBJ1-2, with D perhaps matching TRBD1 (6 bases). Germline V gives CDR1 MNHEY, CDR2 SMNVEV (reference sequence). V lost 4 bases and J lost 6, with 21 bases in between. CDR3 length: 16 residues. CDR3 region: CASSSRTAAGLNGYTF. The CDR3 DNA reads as TGTGCCAGCAGTTCCCGGACAGCCGCGGGTTTGAATGGCTACACCTTC.

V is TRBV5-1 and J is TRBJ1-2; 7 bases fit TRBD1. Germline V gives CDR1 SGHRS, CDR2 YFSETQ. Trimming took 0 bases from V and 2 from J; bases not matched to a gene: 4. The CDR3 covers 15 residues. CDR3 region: CASSLGATGNYGYTF. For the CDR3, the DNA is TGCGCCAGCAGCTTGGGGGCGACAGGGAACTATGGCTACACCTTC.

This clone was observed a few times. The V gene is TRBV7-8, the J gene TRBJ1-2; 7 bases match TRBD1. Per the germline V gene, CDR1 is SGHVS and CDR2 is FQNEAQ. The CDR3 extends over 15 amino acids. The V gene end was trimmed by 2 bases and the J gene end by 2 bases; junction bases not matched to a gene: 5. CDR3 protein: CASSLLKQGNYGYTF. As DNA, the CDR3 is TGTGCCAGCAGCTTATTAAAACAGGGGAACTATGGCTACACCTTC.

The CDR3 spells CATSRGTGTDTQYF. As DNA, the CDR3 is TGTGCCACCAGCAGAGGGACAGGCACAGATACGCAGTATTTT. The chain uses TRBV15 and TRBJ2-3, with D perhaps matching TRBD1 (6 bases). Germline CDR1 reads LNHNV; CDR2 reads YYDKDF (reference sequence). V shed 1 base and J shed 1 base, with 6 bases lying between them. There are 14 residues in the CDR3. Supplemented by reference TRBV15 and TRBJ2-3, the full variable domain reads DAMVIQNPRYQVTQFGKPVTLSCSQTLNHNVMYWYQQKSSQAPKLLFHYYDKDFNNEADTPDNFQSRRPNTSFCFLDIRSPGLGDTAMYLCATSRGTGTDTQYFGPGTRLTVL.

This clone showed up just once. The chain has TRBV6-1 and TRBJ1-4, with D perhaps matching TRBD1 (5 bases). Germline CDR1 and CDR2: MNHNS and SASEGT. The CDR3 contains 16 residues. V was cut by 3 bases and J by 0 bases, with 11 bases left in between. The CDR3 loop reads CASSDREKATNEKLFF. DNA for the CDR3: TGTGCCAGCAGTGACAGGGAAAAGGCAACTAATGAAAAACTGTTTTTT.

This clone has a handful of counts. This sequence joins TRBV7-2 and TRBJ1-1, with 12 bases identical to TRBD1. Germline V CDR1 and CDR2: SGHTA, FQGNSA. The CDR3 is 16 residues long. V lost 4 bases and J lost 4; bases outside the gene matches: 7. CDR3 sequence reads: CASSWGQGARGTEAFF. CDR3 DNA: TGTGCCAGCAGCTGGGGACAGGGGGCGCGGGGCACTGAAGCTTTCTTT.

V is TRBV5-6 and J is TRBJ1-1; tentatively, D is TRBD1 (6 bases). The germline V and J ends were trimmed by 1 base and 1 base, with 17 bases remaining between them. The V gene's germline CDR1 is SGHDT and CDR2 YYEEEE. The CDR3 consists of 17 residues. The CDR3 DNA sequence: TGTGCCAGCAGCTTGAGCCGGGGGCGCGGGAGGAACACTGAAGCTTTCTTT. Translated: CASSLSRGRGRNTEAFF.

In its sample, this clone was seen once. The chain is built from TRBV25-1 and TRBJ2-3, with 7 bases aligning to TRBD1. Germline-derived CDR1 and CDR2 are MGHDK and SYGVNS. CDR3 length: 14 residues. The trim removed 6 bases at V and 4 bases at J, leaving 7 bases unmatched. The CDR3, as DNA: TGTGCCAGCAGCCCTATCGACAGGGCAGATACGCAGTATTTT. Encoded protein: CASSPIDRADTQYF. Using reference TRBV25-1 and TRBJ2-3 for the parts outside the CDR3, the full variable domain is EADIYQTPRYLVIGTGKKITLECSQTMGHDKMYWYQQDPGMELHLIHYSYGVNSTEKGDLSSESTVSRIRTEHFPLTLESARPSHTSQYLCASSPIDRADTQYFGPGTRLTVL.

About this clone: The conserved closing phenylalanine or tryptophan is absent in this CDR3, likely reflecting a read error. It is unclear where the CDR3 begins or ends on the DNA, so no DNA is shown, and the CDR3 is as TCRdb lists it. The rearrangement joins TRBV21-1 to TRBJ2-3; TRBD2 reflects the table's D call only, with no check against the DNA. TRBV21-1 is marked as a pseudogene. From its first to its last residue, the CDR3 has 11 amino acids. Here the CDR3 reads CASSNPPTREG.

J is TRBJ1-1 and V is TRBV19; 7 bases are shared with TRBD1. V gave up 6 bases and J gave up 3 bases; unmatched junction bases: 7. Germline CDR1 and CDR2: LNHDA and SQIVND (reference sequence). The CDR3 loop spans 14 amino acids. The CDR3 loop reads CASRPQGGDTEAFF. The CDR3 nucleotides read TGTGCCAGTAGACCCCAGGGGGGAGACACTGAAGCTTTCTTT.

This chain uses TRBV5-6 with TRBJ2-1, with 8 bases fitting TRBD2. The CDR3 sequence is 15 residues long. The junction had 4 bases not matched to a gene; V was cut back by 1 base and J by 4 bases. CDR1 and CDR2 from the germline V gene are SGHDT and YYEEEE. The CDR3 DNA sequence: TGTGCCAGCAGCTTGTCGGCTAGCGGGTACAATGAGCAGTTCTTC. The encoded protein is CASSLSASGYNEQFF.

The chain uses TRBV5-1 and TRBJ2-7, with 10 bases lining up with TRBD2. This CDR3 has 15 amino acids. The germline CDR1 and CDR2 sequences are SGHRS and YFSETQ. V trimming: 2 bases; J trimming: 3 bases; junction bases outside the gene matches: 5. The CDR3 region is CASSFTSGVLYEQYF. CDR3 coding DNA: TGCGCCAGCAGCTTTACTAGCGGGGTCCTCTACGAGCAGTACTTC.

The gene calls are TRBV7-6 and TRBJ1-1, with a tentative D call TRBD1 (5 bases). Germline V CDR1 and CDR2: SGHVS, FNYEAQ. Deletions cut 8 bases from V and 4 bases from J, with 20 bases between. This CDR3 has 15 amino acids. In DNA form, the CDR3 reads TGTGCCAGCGGACGAGGACCTGGGGGGAGCACTGAAGCTTTCTTT. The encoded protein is CASGRGPGGSTEAFF.

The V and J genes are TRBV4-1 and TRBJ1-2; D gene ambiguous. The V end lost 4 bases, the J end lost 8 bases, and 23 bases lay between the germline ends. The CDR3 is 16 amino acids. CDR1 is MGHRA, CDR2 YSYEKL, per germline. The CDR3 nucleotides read TGCGCCAGCAGCCCTGAGAGGGCAGGCCTGAGTGGGGGCTACACCTTC. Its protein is CASSPERAGLSGGYTF.

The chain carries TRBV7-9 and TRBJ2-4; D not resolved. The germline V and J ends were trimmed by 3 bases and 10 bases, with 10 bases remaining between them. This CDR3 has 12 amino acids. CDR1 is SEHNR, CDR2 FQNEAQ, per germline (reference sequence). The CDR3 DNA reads TGTGCCAGCAGCTTCGCAGAATGGATTCAGTACTTC. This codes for CASSFAEWIQYF.

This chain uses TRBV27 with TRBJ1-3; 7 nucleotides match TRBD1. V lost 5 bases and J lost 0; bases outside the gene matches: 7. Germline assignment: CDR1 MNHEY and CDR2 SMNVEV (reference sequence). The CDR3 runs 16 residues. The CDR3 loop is CASSQTGTHSGNTIYF. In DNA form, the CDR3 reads TGTGCCAGCAGTCAGACAGGGACCCACTCTGGAAACACCATATATTTT.

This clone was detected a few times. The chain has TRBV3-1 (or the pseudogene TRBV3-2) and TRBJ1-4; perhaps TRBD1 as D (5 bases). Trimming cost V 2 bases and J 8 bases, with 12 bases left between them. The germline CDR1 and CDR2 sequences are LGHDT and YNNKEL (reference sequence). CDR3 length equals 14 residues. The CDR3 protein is CASSQYSGDEKLFF. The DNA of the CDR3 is TGTGCCAGCAGCCAATACTCGGGGGACGAAAAACTGTTTTTT.

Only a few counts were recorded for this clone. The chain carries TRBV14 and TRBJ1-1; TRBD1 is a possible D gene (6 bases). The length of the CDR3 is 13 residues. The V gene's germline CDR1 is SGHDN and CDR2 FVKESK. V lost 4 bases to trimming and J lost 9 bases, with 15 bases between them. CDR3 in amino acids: CASSRQVLGQAFF. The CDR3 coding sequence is TGTGCCAGCAGCCGACAGGTCCTGGGGCAAGCTTTCTTT.

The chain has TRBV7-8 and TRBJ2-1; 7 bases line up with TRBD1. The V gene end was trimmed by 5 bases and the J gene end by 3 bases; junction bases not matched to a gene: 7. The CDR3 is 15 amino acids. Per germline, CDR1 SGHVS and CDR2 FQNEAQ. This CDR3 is CASSPWTGNYNEQFF. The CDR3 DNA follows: TGTGCCAGCAGCCCCTGGACAGGCAACTACAATGAGCAGTTCTTC.